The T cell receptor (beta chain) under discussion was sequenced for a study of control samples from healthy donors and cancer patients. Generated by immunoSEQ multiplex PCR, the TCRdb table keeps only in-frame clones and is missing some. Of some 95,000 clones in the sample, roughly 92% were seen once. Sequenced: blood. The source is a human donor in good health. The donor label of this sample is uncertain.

The CDR3 region is CASSLITSGGVNEQFF. As DNA, the CDR3 is TGTGCCAGCAGCCTCATAACTAGCGGGGGAGTAAATGAGCAGTTCTTC. The chain carries TRBV14 and TRBJ2-1; 11 bases align to TRBD2. Germline CDR1 reads SGHDN; CDR2 reads FVKESK. This CDR3 is 16 amino acids long. With 4 bases clipped from V and 7 bases from J, the junction kept 9 bases outside the gene matches.